These 14 T cell receptor beta chains were sequenced from one sample in a study of CD8 T cells in Susac syndrome (dated by TCRdb to between 2018 and 2021). The receptor library was made with the immunoSEQ multiplex PCR assay. RNA was extracted using the RNeasy kit, and roughly 0.45 to 1 microgram was reverse transcribed with random hexamers. TCRdb ran its own pipeline on the public reads, namely fastp trimming at Q25 and MiXCR clone calling, and kept in-frame beta chains. Each entry is one CDR3 protein sequence, shown with its most common DNA and genes. The sample includes around 150,000 distinct CDR3 sequences, with approximately 96% observed a single time. Jointly, the top ten make up 0.065% to 0.1% of the sample. What was sequenced was CD4+ T cells from PBMCs. The source of these receptors is a human donor with Susac syndrome.

This chain joins TRBV2 and TRBJ2-5; 8 nucleotides match TRBD1. In germline, CDR1 is SNHLY, CDR2 FYNNEI. Trimming took 5 bases from V and 0 from J; bases not matched to a gene: 8. CDR3 size: 16 residues. CDR3 coding DNA: TGTGCCAGCAGTTCAAAGACAGGGGTTAACCAAGAGACCCAGTACTTC. This translates into CASSSKTGVNQETQYF.

V gene TRBV9 combines with J gene TRBJ1-2; TRBD1 might be the D (5 bases). The CDR3 has 15 amino acids. The germline gives CDR1 SGDLS, CDR2 YYNGEE. V was pared by 3 bases and J by 6 bases, with 18 bases between. CDR3: CASSAHPAGIDGYTF. For the CDR3, the DNA is TGTGCCAGCAGCGCTCATCCCGCAGGGATAGATGGCTACACCTTC.

The genes are TRBV7-9 and TRBJ1-5, with TRBD1 identical over 10 bases. Germline assignment: CDR1 SEHNR and CDR2 FQNEAQ (reference sequence). With 5 bases clipped from V and 3 bases from J, the junction kept 4 bases outside the gene matches. The CDR3 totals 15 residues. The DNA for the CDR3 is TGTGCCAGCAGCCCGGGACAGGGGAACAATCAGCCCCAGCATTTT. Its protein is CASSPGQGNNQPQHF.

The rearrangement uses TRBV20-1 and TRBJ2-1; TRBD2 agrees at 9 bases. Germline values: CDR1 DFQATT, CDR2 SNEGSKA (reference sequence). CDR3 length equals 17 residues. V shed 2 bases and J 2 bases; nucleotides not matched to a gene: 10. The DNA for the CDR3 is TGCAGTGCTAGACCCTTAGCGGGAGCAGCGGCCTACAATGAGCAGTTCTTC. Amino acid sequence: CSARPLAGAAAYNEQFF.

The chain uses TRBV21-1 and TRBJ2-7; TRBD1 is the table's D call, not checked against the DNA. TRBV21-1 is a pseudogene. The CDR3 sequence is 16 residues long. The CDR3 protein is CASSKGPGQGACEQYF. The CDR3 region has the DNA TGTGCCAGCAGCAAAGGACCTGGACAGGGGGCTTGCGAGCAGTACTTC.

The genes are TRBV23-1 and TRBJ2-7; 9 nucleotides line up with TRBD1. TRBV23-1 is recorded as an ORF, its role being uncertain. V lost 8 bases and J lost 6; bases outside the gene matches: 8. CDR3 length equals 13 residues. The DNA of the CDR3 is TGCGCCAGCGCCTACAGGGGGCGCGGCGAGCAGTACTTC. Translating gives CASAYRGRGEQYF.

The V gene is TRBV14, the J gene TRBJ1-1; no definite D call. V lost 5 bases and J 5 bases, leaving 12 bases between the germline ends. Germline V lookup: CDR1 SGHDN, CDR2 FVKESK. The CDR3 runs 13 residues. The CDR3: CASSETDETEAFF. The CDR3 DNA reads as TGTGCCAGCAGCGAGACTGACGAGACTGAAGCTTTCTTT.

V is TRBV7-2 and J is TRBJ1-6; TRBD1 is a possible D gene (5 bases). Looked up from germline, CDR1 is SGHTA and CDR2 is FQGNSA. Trimming removed 1 base at V and 8 bases at J, with 9 bases between. This CDR3 is built from 14 residues. CDR3 nucleotide sequence: TGTGCCAGCAGCTTAGAAGGGACTTATTCACCCCTCCACTTT. Amino acids: CASSLEGTYSPLHF.

V is TRBV6-5 and J is TRBJ2-7, with D perhaps TRBD1 (6 bases). The CDR3 is 13 amino acids. CDR1 MNHEY and CDR2 SVGAGI come from the germline V gene. Deletions cut 6 bases from V and 2 bases from J, with 11 bases between. CDR3 residues: CASSSGEAYEQYF. CDR3 coding DNA: TGTGCCAGCAGCTCAGGGGAAGCCTACGAGCAGTACTTC.

This rearrangement joins TRBV4-1 to TRBJ1-3; D is unresolved. The CDR3 loop spans 15 amino acids. The ends were cut back, 4 bases at V and 0 bases at J, with 10 bases in the middle. Germline loops: CDR1 MGHRA, CDR2 YSYEKL. The CDR3 is CASSLDGISGNTIYF. DNA of the CDR3: TGCGCCAGCAGCCTTGACGGGATCTCTGGAAACACCATATATTTT.

The gene calls are TRBV11-2 and TRBJ1-5; D is ambiguous. V was cut by 3 bases and J by 7 bases, with 10 bases left in between. This CDR3 contains 13 residues. CDR1 SGHAT and CDR2 FQNNGV come from the germline V gene. The CDR3 reads CASSFLQDQPQHF. CDR3 coding DNA: TGTGCCAGCAGCTTCCTGCAGGACCAGCCCCAGCATTTT. Full variable domain (outside the CDR3, taken from reference TRBV11-2 and TRBJ1-5): EAGVAQSPRYKIIEKRQSVAFWCNPISGHATLYWYQQILGQGPKLLIQFQNNGVVDDSQLPKDRFSAERLKGVDSTLKIQPAKLEDSAVYLCASSFLQDQPQHFGDGTRLSIL.

The J gene is TRBJ2-5, the V gene TRBV7-2; D unclear. Germline values: CDR1 SGHTA, CDR2 FQGNSA. The CDR3 extends over 14 amino acids. Trimming shortened V by 4 bases and J by 4 bases, and 13 bases separated the two germline ends. The CDR3 nucleotides read TGTGCCAGCAGCTACAGCCCTGCGAGAGAGACCCAGTACTTC. This codes for CASSYSPARETQYF.

The chain is built from TRBV3-1 and TRBJ1-6, with a possible D match to TRBD1 (6 bases). The CDR3 has 15 residues. V lost 1 base to trimming and J lost 10 bases, with 14 bases between them. Germline V gene sequence: CDR1 LGHDT, CDR2 YNNKEL (reference sequence). The chain's CDR3 is CASSQVQGVESPLHF. The CDR3 bases are TGTGCCAGCAGCCAAGTACAGGGAGTAGAGTCACCCCTCCACTTT.

J is TRBJ2-7 and V is TRBV20-1; 7 nucleotides agree with TRBD2. V lost 6 bases and J lost 1; bases outside the gene matches: 9. The CDR3 loop spans 14 amino acids. Germline V gene sequence: CDR1 DFQATT, CDR2 SNEGSKA (reference sequence). The CDR3 spells CSAEPLAKSYEQYF. The CDR3 DNA follows: TGCAGTGCAGAGCCACTAGCGAAGTCCTACGAGCAGTACTTC.